Sequencing of this T cell receptor beta chain was carried out in a study of T cells in Graves' hyperthyroidism and ophthalmopathy. Trimming shortened V by 3 bases and J by 0 bases, and 7 bases separated the two germline ends. The CDR3 has 14 amino acids. Germline assignment: CDR1 SGDLS and CDR2 YYNGEE. The CDR3 regions of TCR beta were amplified from RNA transcripts. Using the HTBI primer set, a first-round RT-PCR was run on the TCR CDR3. Each CDR3 protein is one row after TCRdb ran MiXCR on the multiplex PCR reads. There are about 600,000 distinct CDR3 sequences in the sample; 14% occur only once, and 7% to 9% lies in the top ten.

The sequenced sample consisted of blood. The clonotype was recovered from a young woman with Graves' ophthalmopathy. The chain joins TRBV9 to TRBJ1-3; D may be TRBD1 (5 bases). CDR3 in DNA: TGTGCCAGCAGCGGGACATACTCTGGAAACACCATATATTTT. Amino acid sequence: CASSGTYSGNTIYF.